Following are 20 T cell receptor beta chains from one sample sequenced in a study of blood T cell repertoires in COVID-19. Assay: immunoSEQ multiplex PCR; the TCRdb copy retains only in-frame clones and omits some. The sample holds over 250,000 clones; 70% to 90% are singletons and the top ten take roughly 9.6%. Sequencing was performed on peripheral blood. These receptor sequences come from a woman in her 70s with acute or convalescent COVID-19.

The chain is built from TRBV10-3 and TRBJ2-2; 8 bases fit TRBD2. The CDR3 spans 16 residues. The V gene end was trimmed by 3 bases and the J gene end by 6 bases; junction bases not matched to a gene: 9. Germline CDR1 reads ENHRY; CDR2 reads SYGVKD. The CDR3 DNA follows: TGTGCCATCAGTGACCCGGAAGCGGGGGTCCCCGGGGAGCTGTTTTTT. Encoded protein: CAISDPEAGVPGELFF.

The V call is TRBV7-9, the J call TRBJ1-2; D is possibly TRBD1 (5 bases). V was cut by 3 bases and J by 5 bases, with 13 bases left in between. CDR3 length equals 14 residues. Germline lookup yields CDR1 SEHNR and CDR2 FQNEAQ (reference sequence). The CDR3 DNA reads as TGTGCCAGCAGCTTCGGGGGGACGGATTATGGCTACACCTTC. Its translation is CASSFGGTDYGYTF.

J is TRBJ1-4 and V is TRBV4-1; 7 positions agree with TRBD1. The CDR3 runs to 15 residues. Germline assignment: CDR1 MGHRA and CDR2 YSYEKL. Unmatched junction bases numbered 7, after V lost 4 bases and J lost 5 bases. The CDR3 reads CASSRSGTENEKLFF. The CDR3 nucleotides read TGCGCCAGCAGCCGTTCCGGGACAGAGAATGAAAAACTGTTTTTT.

V and J are TRBV5-6 and TRBJ1-1; no clear D. There are 13 residues in the CDR3. V was shortened by 4 bases and J by 5 bases, with 12 bases between the two germline ends. CDR1 is SGHDT, CDR2 YYEEEE, per germline. The CDR3 loop is CASSRGVGTEAFF. CDR3 bases: TGTGCCAGCAGCCGCGGGGTGGGTACTGAAGCTTTCTTT.

The rearrangement links TRBV6-5 to TRBJ1-5, with D perhaps matching TRBD1 (5 bases). Germline CDR1 is MNHEY and CDR2 is SVGAGI. The CDR3 is made up of 15 amino acids. The ends were cut back, 6 bases at V and 0 bases at J, with 12 bases in the middle. The CDR3 nucleotides read TGTGCCAGCAGAGTAAACAGGTATAGCAATCAGCCCCAGCATTTT. Protein product: CASRVNRYSNQPQHF.

The chain links TRBV4-1 to TRBJ2-1; weak D call: TRBD1 (5 bases). The CDR3 is made up of 17 amino acids. V lost 1 base and J 0 bases, leaving 13 bases between the germline ends. Germline-derived CDR1 and CDR2 are MGHRA and YSYEKL. The CDR3, as DNA: TGCGCCAGCAGCCAAGCCAGGGCATTCAGCTCCTACAATGAGCAGTTCTTC. It codes for CASSQARAFSSYNEQFF.

Concerning this clone itself: The sample contains more than one DNA sequence encoding this CDR3. The chain is built from TRBV5-1 and TRBJ2-2; 10 nucleotides match TRBD2. This CDR3 is 16 amino acids long. V gave up 4 bases and J gave up 0 bases; unmatched junction bases: 3. CDR1 and CDR2 (germline): SGHRS, YFSETQ. The CDR3 spells CASSPLAGANTGELFF. CDR3 nucleotides: TGCGCCAGCAGCCCCCTAGCGGGGGCGAACACCGGGGAGCTGTTTTTT.

The genes are TRBV2 and TRBJ1-5; D gene ambiguous. The CDR3 contains 16 residues. Germline V gives CDR1 SNHLY, CDR2 FYNNEI. Trimming left V 3 bases short and J 4 bases short, with 16 bases between. The CDR3 reads CASSEVEWQRNQPQHF. DNA of the CDR3: TGTGCCAGCAGTGAGGTGGAGTGGCAGAGAAATCAGCCCCAGCATTTT.

This clone was observed a handful of times. This chain joins TRBV27 and TRBJ1-6; D ambiguous. The germline V gene has CDR1 MNHEY and CDR2 SMNVEV (reference sequence). Trimming shortened V by 6 bases and J by 10 bases, and 19 bases separated the two germline ends. This CDR3 is built from 15 residues. CDR3 nucleotide sequence: TGTGCCAGCAGCTTTTTCGCGGTCGCGGGATCACCCCTCCACTTT. The encoded protein is CASSFFAVAGSPLHF.

This clone appeared once. This rearrangement joins TRBV10-3 to TRBJ2-2; the D is unclear. V was clipped by 4 bases and J by 6 bases, with 6 bases between them. This CDR3 region has 12 residues. Germline-derived CDR1 and CDR2 are ENHRY and SYGVKD. The CDR3 protein is CAISAGSGELFF. The CDR3, as DNA: TGTGCCATCAGTGCGGGTTCCGGGGAGCTGTTTTTT.

V gene TRBV12-3 or TRBV12-4 combines with J gene TRBJ2-7; D may be TRBD1 (5 bases). The V and J ends lost 5 bases and 1 base respectively, with 9 bases between them. The CDR3 has 13 amino acids. CDR3 sequence (DNA): TGTGCCAGCAGTCAGGGAAAGTCCTACGAGCAGTACTTC. Translated: CASSQGKSYEQYF.

The CDR3 here is CASRDRYTEAFF. The CDR3 nucleotides read TGTGCCAGCAGGGACAGGTACACTGAAGCTTTCTTT. The J gene is TRBJ1-1, the V gene TRBV5-6; TRBD1 agrees at 7 bases. The germline V gene encodes CDR1 SGHDT and CDR2 YYEEEE. Germline trimming cut 5 bases from V and 3 bases from J; bases unmatched to any gene: 1. This CDR3 contains 12 residues.

This chain links TRBV19 with TRBJ2-2; the D gene is possibly TRBD1 (5 bases). CDR3 length: 13 amino acids. Germline CDR1 is LNHDA and CDR2 is SQIVND (reference sequence). The germline V and J ends were trimmed by 5 bases and 6 bases, with 10 bases remaining between them. The CDR3 is CASSVRVAGELFF. The CDR3 bases are TGTGCCAGTAGTGTCAGGGTGGCCGGGGAGCTGTTTTTT.

The J gene is TRBJ2-1, the V gene TRBV12-3 or TRBV12-4, with D hard to call. The ends were cut back, 7 bases at V and 7 bases at J, with 14 bases in the middle. The CDR3 contains 13 residues. Written as DNA, the CDR3 is TGTGCCAGCACCTTAAGCGTCGATAATGAGCAGTTCTTC. Translation gives CASTLSVDNEQFF.

Comment on this clone: This CDR3 is also generated by other DNA sequences in the sample. The chain uses TRBV5-4 and TRBJ2-2; 9 nucleotides line up with TRBD1. The CDR3 extends over 16 amino acids. V was clipped by 3 bases and J by 1 base; unmatched bases: 4. From germline, CDR1 is SGHNT and CDR2 YYREEE (reference sequence). The CDR3 is CASSSPGQGNTGELFF. The CDR3, as DNA: TGTGCCAGCAGCTCGCCGGGACAGGGGAACACCGGGGAGCTGTTTTTT.

This chain uses TRBV12-3 or TRBV12-4 with TRBJ1-1; 9 nucleotides match TRBD1. V shed 5 bases, J shed 11 bases, and the junction held 9 bases outside the gene matches. This CDR3 has 13 amino acids. In DNA, the CDR3 is TGTGCCAGCAGTCATCAACAGGGGGCGGTGGCTTTCTTT. Encoded protein: CASSHQQGAVAFF.

The chain has TRBV3-1 (or the pseudogene TRBV3-2) and TRBJ1-6; D gene uncertain. Germline values: CDR1 LGHDT, CDR2 YNNKEL (reference sequence). The CDR3 extends over 14 amino acids. The V gene lost 2 bases and the J gene lost 10 bases, with 12 bases spanning the gap. In DNA form, the CDR3 reads TGTGCCAGCAGCCAACGCCGGGATCGATCACCCCTCCACTTT. Residues: CASSQRRDRSPLHF.

The J gene is TRBJ1-4, the V gene TRBV4-2; D possibly corresponds to TRBD1 (6 bases). Germline loops: CDR1 LGHNA, CDR2 YNFKEQ. The CDR3 extends over 15 amino acids. Between the trimmed V and J ends, which lost 0 bases and 7 bases, there was a span of 12 bases. The CDR3 here is CASSQERGTSEKLFF. CDR3 DNA: TGTGCCAGCAGCCAAGAGCGGGGGACATCTGAAAAACTGTTTTTT.

This chain links TRBV10-1 with TRBJ1-5, with TRBD1 as a possible D gene (6 bases). The V end was cut by 8 bases, the J end by 6 bases, with 11 bases between. The CDR3 totals 12 residues. CDR1 is WNHNN and CDR2 is SYGVQD in the germline V gene (reference sequence). As DNA, the CDR3 is TGCGCCAGCTCAACAGGGAGTCAGCCCCAGCATTTT. Translated, it gives CASSTGSQPQHF.

The sample holds one count of this clone. The chain couples TRBV28 to TRBJ1-2; D ambiguous. The V end lost 6 bases, the J end lost 3 bases, and 5 bases lay between the germline ends. Germline loops: CDR1 MDHEN, CDR2 SYDVKM. The CDR3 extends over 11 amino acids. CDR3 sequence: CASRRDYGYTF. The CDR3 bases are TGTGCCAGCAGGAGGGACTATGGCTACACCTTC.